Listed below are T cell receptor beta chains from one sample, sequenced in a study of T-cell memory formation after mild COVID-19. From the 5' RACE reads, TCRdb called clonotypes with MiXCR, one entry per CDR3 protein. Of about 90,000 distinct CDR3 sequences in the sample, over 12% were seen once. Source material: PBMCs or a T cell subset sorted from them (not recorded which). The receptors shown here come from a man aged 18 to 30 who had mild COVID-19 (a few samples of this study predate the infection). Cell type and time point are not known. The CDR3 runs from the conserved cysteine through the conserved F or W. The D gene is left open where the match is weak. Clone size is shown for a subset of rows, as once, few, many or a class of expanded clone.

length,D,V,size,J,CDR3,DNA
14,-,TRBV7-9,few,TRBJ1-5,CASSSPFGNQPQHF,TGTGCCAGCAGCTCCCCGTTCGGGAATCAGCCCCAGCATTTT
14,TRBD2,TRBV29-1,few,TRBJ2-3,CSVTSGGLTDTQYF,TGCAGCGTGACTAGCGGGGGGTTGACAGATACGCAGTATTTT
15,TRBD1,TRBV6-5,many,TRBJ2-1,CASSPPGQGDNEQFF,TGTGCCAGCAGCCCTCCGGGACAGGGGGACAATGAGCAGTTCTTC
12,-,TRBV4-1,many,TRBJ1-2,CASSLDNYGYTF,TGCGCCAGCAGCCTGGATAACTATGGCTACACCTTC
12,-,TRBV9,-,TRBJ2-4,CASSPQGNIQYF,TGTGCCAGCAGCCCCCAGGGGAACATTCAGTACTTC
14,-,TRBV7-2,-,TRBJ1-1,CASSIPTGNTEAFF,TGTGCCAGCAGCATTCCGACAGGGAACACTGAAGCTTTCTTT
13,-,TRBV7-3,few,TRBJ2-5,CASSSEVEETQYF,TGTGCCAGCAGCTCTGAGGTGGAGGAGACCCAGTACTTC
16,TRBD1,TRBV6-2/TRBV6-3,large,TRBJ2-3,CASSYSMDRHTDTQYF,TGTGCCAGCAGTTACTCGATGGACAGGCACACAGATACGCAGTATTTT
15,TRBD1,TRBV7-9,medium-sized,TRBJ2-7,CASSTSRDSWFQQYF,TGTGCCAGCAGCACCAGCCGGGACAGTTGGTTTCAGCAGTACTTC
12,-,TRBV29-1,-,TRBJ2-7,CSVVTGSYEQYF,TGCAGCGTTGTAACAGGGTCCTACGAGCAGTACTTC
16,-,TRBV23-1,few,TRBJ2-4,CASSQWVLGAKNIQYF,TGCGCCAGCAGTCAATGGGTCCTGGGGGCCAAAAACATTCAGTACTTC
14,-,TRBV6-2/TRBV6-3,few,TRBJ1-1,CASSSRTLNTEAFF,TGTGCCAGCAGCTCCCGGACGTTGAACACTGAAGCTTTCTTT
13,-,TRBV6-5,many,TRBJ1-5,CASSYGSNQPQHF,TGTGCCAGCAGCTACGGGAGCAATCAGCCCCAGCATTTT
13,-,TRBV12-3/TRBV12-4,many,TRBJ2-4,CASSHYQRNIQYF,TGTGCCAGCAGTCATTACCAGAGAAACATTCAGTACTTC
15,TRBD1,TRBV29-1,-,TRBJ1-4,CSVSRDRDSNEKLFF,TGCAGCGTGAGCCGGGACAGGGATTCTAATGAAAAACTGTTTTTT
17,TRBD1,TRBV15,few,TRBJ1-1,CATSTAGTGIEGTEAFF,TGTGCCACCAGCACAGCCGGGACAGGAATAGAGGGCACTGAAGCTTTCTTT
16,-,TRBV10-3,few,TRBJ1-4,CAISEPTDNPNEKLFF,TGTGCCATCAGTGAGCCAACGGACAACCCAAATGAAAAACTGTTTTTT
14,-,TRBV7-2,-,TRBJ2-7,CASSSTATGYEQYF,TGTGCCAGCAGCTCCACGGCGACAGGCTACGAGCAGTACTTC
13,-,TRBV5-6,-,TRBJ1-1,CASSLSVDTEAFF,TGTGCCAGCAGCTTATCGGTCGACACTGAAGCTTTCTTT
13,-,TRBV3-1,many,TRBJ1-1,CASSPLVGTEAFF,TGTGCCAGCAGCCCTTTGGTTGGCACTGAAGCTTTCTTT
13,TRBD2,TRBV12-5,few,TRBJ2-3,CASYPGGLDTQYF,TGTGCTTCTTACCCGGGGGGGCTCGATACGCAGTATTTT
15,TRBD2,TRBV7-9,-,TRBJ2-1,CASSLERLADNEQFF,TGTGCCAGCAGCTTAGAGAGACTAGCGGACAATGAGCAGTTCTTC
12,-,TRBV11-2,-,TRBJ2-1,CASNGLVNEQFF,TGTGCCAGCAACGGACTCGTGAATGAGCAGTTCTTC
12,-,TRBV6-6,-,TRBJ2-1,CASSFPGTPGFF,TGTGCCAGCAGTTTCCCCGGGACCCCAGGGTTCTTC
17,-,TRBV7-9,few,TRBJ2-6,CASSPVEGVIGANVLTF,TGTGCCAGCAGCCCGGTCGAGGGTGTAATTGGGGCCAACGTCCTGACTTTC
12,-,TRBV27,many,TRBJ1-6,CASSPPNSPLHF,TGTGCCAGCAGTCCACCCAATTCACCCCTCCACTTT
15,TRBD1,TRBV18,few,TRBJ2-3,CASYPPLQGADTQYF,TGTGCCAGCTACCCGCCACTGCAGGGGGCAGATACGCAGTATTTT
13,TRBD1,TRBV5-1,-,TRBJ2-7,CASSATGGHEQYF,TGCGCCAGCAGCGCCACAGGGGGCCACGAGCAGTACTTC
15,-,TRBV19,few,TRBJ1-5,CASTSKGFSNQPQHF,TGTGCCAGTACCTCGAAGGGGTTTAGCAATCAGCCCCAGCATTTT
15,-,TRBV4-1,-,TRBJ2-1,CASSQGTVLENEQFF,TGCGCCAGCAGCCAAGGGACGGTCTTAGAGAATGAGCAGTTCTTC
13,-,TRBV4-3,few,TRBJ1-2,CASSQDHLFGYTF,TGCGCCAGCAGCCAAGATCATCTATTCGGCTACACCTTC
15,-,TRBV27,many,TRBJ2-3,CASSLTGISTDTQYF,TGTGCCAGCAGTTTAACCGGGATTAGCACAGATACGCAGTATTTT
14,-,TRBV7-3,few,TRBJ2-1,CASSLKSGRTMQFF,TGTGCCAGCAGCTTAAAGTCAGGACGCACAATGCAGTTCTTC
16,-,TRBV3-2,many,TRBJ1-1,CASSLCGGGPNTEAFF,TGTGCCAGCAGCCTCTGTGGGGGGGGTCCAAACACTGAAGCTTTCTTT
15,TRBD2,TRBV7-2,once,TRBJ2-1,CASSPSGSLRNEQFF,TGTGCCAGCAGCCCAAGCGGGAGTCTCCGGAATGAGCAGTTCTTC
16,-,TRBV9,few,TRBJ2-3,CASSAARGAYTDTQYF,TGTGCCAGCAGCGCGGCTAGGGGGGCCTACACAGATACGCAGTATTTT
14,TRBD1,TRBV11-2,-,TRBJ2-3,CASRDTGGADTQYF,TGTGCCAGCAGGGATACAGGGGGAGCAGATACGCAGTATTTT
15,-,TRBV18,few,TRBJ2-5,CASSIGAGYQETQYF,TGTGCCAGCTCCATTGGGGCCGGGTACCAAGAGACCCAGTACTTC
17,TRBD2,TRBV7-6,-,TRBJ2-3,CASSRGTSGGGTDTQYF,TGTGCCAGCAGCCGCGGGACTAGCGGGGGGGGCACAGATACGCAGTATTTT
13,-,TRBV5-6,-,TRBJ1-4,CASRGTVNEKLFF,TGTGCCAGCCGGGGTACAGTTAATGAAAAACTGTTTTTT
15,-,TRBV7-2,few,TRBJ2-7,CASSPRTGFGYEQYF,TGTGCCAGCAGCCCCAGAACAGGGTTCGGTTACGAGCAGTACTTC
15,TRBD2,TRBV6-5,few,TRBJ2-3,CASSYLAGGWDTQYF,TGTGCCAGCAGTTACCTAGCGGGGGGTTGGGATACGCAGTATTTT
15,-,TRBV7-2,-,TRBJ1-6,CASSPGWKPDTPLHF,TGTGCCAGCAGCCCTGGTTGGAAGCCAGATACACCCCTCCACTTT
11,-,TRBV21-1,few,TRBJ2-7,CASSKVGEQYF,TGTGCCAGCAGCAAAGTGGGCGAGCAGTACTTC
12,-,TRBV4-1,many,TRBJ1-1,CASSPNRGEAFF,TGCGCCAGCAGCCCCAATAGGGGTGAAGCTTTCTTT
16,-,TRBV4-1,-,TRBJ1-6,CASSQDSGGGNSPLHF,TGCGCCAGCAGCCAAGATTCGGGTGGCGGGAATTCACCCCTCCACTTT
14,-,TRBV12-3/TRBV12-4,few,TRBJ1-1,CASSLRPLGTEAFF,TGTGCCAGCAGTTTACGGCCACTGGGCACTGAAGCTTTCTTT
16,-,TRBV5-1,-,TRBJ2-1,CASSLDPYRSYNEQFF,TGCGCCAGCAGCTTGGATCCCTACCGTTCCTACAATGAGCAGTTCTTC
14,TRBD1,TRBV12-3/TRBV12-4,few,TRBJ2-1,CASSSGGNYNEQFF,TGTGCCAGCAGTTCAGGGGGTAACTACAATGAGCAGTTCTTC
15,-,TRBV7-6,few,TRBJ1-1,CASSLWGGSSTEAFF,TGTGCCAGCAGCTTGTGGGGGGGTAGTAGCACTGAAGCTTTCTTT
15,TRBD2,TRBV12-3/TRBV12-4,few,TRBJ2-1,CASSSSGGASHEQFF,TGTGCCAGCAGTTCCAGCGGGGGGGCTAGCCATGAGCAGTTCTTC
14,-,TRBV7-9,few,TRBJ1-5,CASRGGGSNQPQHF,TGTGCCAGCAGGGGAGGGGGTAGCAATCAGCCCCAGCATTTT